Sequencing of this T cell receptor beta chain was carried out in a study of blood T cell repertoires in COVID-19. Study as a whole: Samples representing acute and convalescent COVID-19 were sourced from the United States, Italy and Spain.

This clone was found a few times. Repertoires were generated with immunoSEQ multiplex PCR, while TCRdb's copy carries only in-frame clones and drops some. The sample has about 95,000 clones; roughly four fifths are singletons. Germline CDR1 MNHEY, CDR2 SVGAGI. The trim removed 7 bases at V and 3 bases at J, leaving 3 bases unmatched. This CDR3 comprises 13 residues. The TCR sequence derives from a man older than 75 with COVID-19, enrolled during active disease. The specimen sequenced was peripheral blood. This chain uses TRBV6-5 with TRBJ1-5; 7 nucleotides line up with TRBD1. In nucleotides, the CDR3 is TGTGCCAGCAAAGGACAGGTCAATCAGCCCCAGCATTTT. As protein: CASKGQVNQPQHF.